The next 17 T cell receptor beta chains were all read from a single sample in a study of CD8 T cells in ankylosing spondylitis. TCRdb fed the 5' RACE reads into MiXCR, producing one record per CDR3 protein. The sample has more than 150,000 distinct CDR3 sequences; roughly 13% are singletons. The sequenced sample consisted of blood, either unsorted or a sorted T cell fraction (not recorded which). The receptors here all came from a female donor with ankylosing spondylitis or in good health (not recorded which).

This clonotype was detected many times. The chain joins TRBV20-1 to TRBJ2-1, with 7 nucleotides matching TRBD2. Germline trimming cut 0 bases from V and 0 bases from J; bases unmatched to any gene: 5. The CDR3 length is 16 residues. CDR1 and CDR2 (germline): DFQATT, SNEGSKA (reference sequence). CDR3 coding DNA: TGCAGTGCTAGAGATCAAGCGGGACCCTCCTACAATGAGCAGTTCTTC. Translating gives CSARDQAGPSYNEQFF.

The table lists this clonotype with a few counts. The chain joins TRBV11-3 to TRBJ2-3; D is perhaps TRBD2 (6 bases). Trimming removed 4 bases from V and 8 bases from J, with 10 bases in between. The CDR3 sequence is 12 residues long. CDR1 and CDR2 from the germline V gene are SGHNT and YENEEA. The CDR3 here is CASSWRGFTQYF. The CDR3 DNA reads TGTGCCAGCAGCTGGAGGGGATTTACGCAGTATTTT.

This clonotype came up many times. The V and J genes are TRBV28 and TRBJ2-7; weak D call: TRBD1 (6 bases). Per the germline V gene, CDR1 is MDHEN and CDR2 is SYDVKM. The CDR3 sequence is 12 residues long. V lost 6 bases to trimming and J lost 6 bases, with 12 bases between them. The CDR3, as DNA: TGTGCCAGCAGCCGCGGACAGCTCGAGCAGTACTTC. It encodes CASSRGQLEQYF.

There are many counts of this clonotype. The chain carries TRBV6-2 or TRBV6-3 and TRBJ1-1; tentative D call: TRBD1 (5 bases). V was cut by 6 bases and J by 4 bases, with 15 bases left in between. The germline V gene has CDR1 MNHEY and CDR2 SVGEGT. The CDR3 totals 14 residues. CDR3 residues: CASRARGLGTEAFF. CDR3 sequence (DNA): TGTGCCAGCAGGGCCCGGGGACTGGGCACTGAAGCTTTCTTT.

This clonotype was counted at least ten times. V and J are TRBV9 and TRBJ2-3; D gene unclear. CDR1 and CDR2 from the germline V gene are SGDLS and YYNGEE. The CDR3 has 15 amino acids. V lost 3 bases to trimming and J lost 2 bases, with 13 bases between them. CDR3 DNA: TGTGCCAGCAGCGCCGCGAGCGTCCTCACAGATACGCAGTATTTT. Translation gives CASSAASVLTDTQYF.

This clonotype was counted ten times or more. The genes are TRBV9 and TRBJ1-2, with 12 bases aligning to TRBD1. Trimming removed 4 bases from V and 8 bases from J; junction bases left unmatched: 9. Germline V gives CDR1 SGDLS, CDR2 YYNGEE. The CDR3 is 15 amino acids. This CDR3 is CASSPQGQGASGYTF. The DNA for the CDR3 is TGTGCCAGCAGCCCCCAGGGACAGGGGGCCTCAGGCTACACCTTC.

This clonotype was counted ten times or more. V gene TRBV2 combines with J gene TRBJ2-3, with 12 bases identical to TRBD1. Unmatched junction bases numbered 7, after V lost 8 bases and J lost 7 bases. This CDR3 comprises 14 residues. Germline CDR1 reads SNHLY; CDR2 reads FYNNEI. The CDR3 DNA is TGTGCCAGCGGAGGGACAGGGGGCCTTAATACGCAGTATTTT. Amino acids: CASGGTGGLNTQYF.

This clonotype came up many times. The V gene is TRBV5-1, the J gene TRBJ1-1; no firm D call. Trimming took 7 bases from V and 1 from J, leaving 11 bases between them. CDR3 length: 13 amino acids. Germline V lookup: CDR1 SGHRS, CDR2 YFSETQ. The DNA for the CDR3 is TGCGCCAGCCGAGACATGGGGAACACTGAAGCTTTCTTT. This gives the protein CASRDMGNTEAFF. Together with reference TRBV5-1 and TRBJ1-1, the CDR3 gives the full variable domain: KAGVTQTPRYLIKTRGQQVTLSCSPISGHRSVSWYQQTPGQGLQFLFEYFSETQRNKGNFPGRFSGRQFSNSRSEMNVSTLELGDSALYLCASRDMGNTEAFFGQGTRLTVV.

The J gene is TRBJ2-3, the V gene TRBV27, with 8 bases aligning to TRBD2. The CDR3 has 14 residues. CDR1 is MNHEY and CDR2 is SMNVEV in the germline V gene (reference sequence). J lost 4 bases, V lost 4 bases, and 4 bases had no gene match. CDR3 amino acids: CASSSPGGADTQYF. The CDR3 bases are TGTGCCAGCAGTTCCCCCGGGGGGGCAGATACGCAGTATTTT.

In its sample, this clonotype was seen many times. V and J are TRBV7-6 and TRBJ2-5; 8 positions agree with TRBD2. The germline CDR1 and CDR2 sequences are SGHVS and FNYEAQ. J gave up 5 bases and V 5 bases, and 10 bases lay outside the gene matches. There are 15 residues in the CDR3. As DNA, the CDR3 is TGTGCCAGCAGCCCTCGTGGTAGCGGGAAGGAGACCCAGTACTTC. Translated, it gives CASSPRGSGKETQYF.

This clonotype was seen at least ten times. The CDR3 DNA reads TGCAGCGTTGAGCGGGAGTTGGATACGCAGTATTTT. Its protein product is CSVERELDTQYF. The rearrangement joins TRBV29-1 to TRBJ2-3; 7 positions agree with TRBD2. Per germline, CDR1 SQVTM and CDR2 ANQGSEA. The CDR3 runs 12 residues. With V trimmed by 3 bases and J by 6 bases, 3 bases remained unmatched.

This clonotype has at least ten counts. The rearrangement links TRBV24-1 to TRBJ1-5, with D tentatively TRBD1 (5 bases). CDR1 is KGHDR, CDR2 SFDVKD, per germline. The CDR3 loop spans 15 amino acids. Trimming pared 3 bases from V and 3 bases from J, leaving 11 bases between. The CDR3 spells CATSDTGAPNQPQHF. CDR3 sequence (DNA): TGTGCCACCAGTGATACCGGGGCCCCCAATCAGCCCCAGCATTTT.

This clonotype was seen repeatedly, ten times or more. The chain recombines TRBV20-1 with TRBJ2-1; the D gene is possibly TRBD2 (7 bases). Trimming shortened V by 5 bases and J by 6 bases, and 20 bases separated the two germline ends. This CDR3 is 15 amino acids long. Germline V gene data show CDR1 as DFQATT and CDR2 as SNEGSKA (reference sequence). The CDR3 DNA reads as TGCAGTGCTCGAGGTAGCGGGTCCAGGGGCAATGAGCAGTTCTTC. Its translation: CSARGSGSRGNEQFF.

Many counts were recorded for this clonotype. The chain uses TRBV20-1 and TRBJ2-2; the D call may be TRBD1 or TRBD2 (5 bases each). Looked up from germline, CDR1 is DFQATT and CDR2 is SNEGSKA (reference sequence). This CDR3 is 13 amino acids long. With 3 bases removed from V and 2 bases from J, the gap between germline ends came to 7 bases. CDR3 coding DNA: TGCAGTGCTAGCGGGACCAACACCGGGGAGCTGTTTTTT. It yields the protein CSASGTNTGELFF.

The chain links TRBV6-1 to TRBJ1-5, with D perhaps TRBD1 (5 bases). CDR1 MNHNS and CDR2 SASEGT come from the germline V gene. The V and J ends lost 6 bases and 3 bases respectively, with 18 bases between them. The CDR3 runs 16 residues. The CDR3 here is CASSLLAGGINQPQHF. The DNA of the CDR3 is TGTGCCAGCAGCCTGCTCGCTGGGGGGATCAATCAGCCCCAGCATTTT.

This clonotype was detected many times. The chain joins TRBV5-1 to TRBJ1-3; D perhaps matches TRBD1 (5 bases). There are 14 residues in the CDR3. Germline V gene data show CDR1 as SGHRS and CDR2 as YFSETQ. V was shortened by 4 bases and J by 2 bases, with 10 bases between the two germline ends. CDR3 loop: CASSGTEAGNTIYF. Here the CDR3 DNA reads TGCGCCAGCAGCGGGACGGAGGCTGGAAACACCATATATTTT.

The V and J genes are TRBV5-1 and TRBJ2-1; the match to TRBD1 covers 9 bases. Germline CDR1 SGHRS, CDR2 YFSETQ. The ends lost 0 bases at V and 6 bases at J; junction bases unmatched: 7. CDR3 length: 16 amino acids. CDR3 in DNA: TGCGCCAGCAGCTTGGTGGGGACAGGGAATTTCAATGAGCAGTTCTTC. Translated, it gives CASSLVGTGNFNEQFF. The full variable domain, its missing parts supplied by reference TRBV5-1 and TRBJ2-1, is KAGVTQTPRYLIKTRGQQVTLSCSPISGHRSVSWYQQTPGQGLQFLFEYFSETQRNKGNFPGRFSGRQFSNSRSEMNVSTLELGDSALYLCASSLVGTGNFNEQFFGPGTRLTVL.